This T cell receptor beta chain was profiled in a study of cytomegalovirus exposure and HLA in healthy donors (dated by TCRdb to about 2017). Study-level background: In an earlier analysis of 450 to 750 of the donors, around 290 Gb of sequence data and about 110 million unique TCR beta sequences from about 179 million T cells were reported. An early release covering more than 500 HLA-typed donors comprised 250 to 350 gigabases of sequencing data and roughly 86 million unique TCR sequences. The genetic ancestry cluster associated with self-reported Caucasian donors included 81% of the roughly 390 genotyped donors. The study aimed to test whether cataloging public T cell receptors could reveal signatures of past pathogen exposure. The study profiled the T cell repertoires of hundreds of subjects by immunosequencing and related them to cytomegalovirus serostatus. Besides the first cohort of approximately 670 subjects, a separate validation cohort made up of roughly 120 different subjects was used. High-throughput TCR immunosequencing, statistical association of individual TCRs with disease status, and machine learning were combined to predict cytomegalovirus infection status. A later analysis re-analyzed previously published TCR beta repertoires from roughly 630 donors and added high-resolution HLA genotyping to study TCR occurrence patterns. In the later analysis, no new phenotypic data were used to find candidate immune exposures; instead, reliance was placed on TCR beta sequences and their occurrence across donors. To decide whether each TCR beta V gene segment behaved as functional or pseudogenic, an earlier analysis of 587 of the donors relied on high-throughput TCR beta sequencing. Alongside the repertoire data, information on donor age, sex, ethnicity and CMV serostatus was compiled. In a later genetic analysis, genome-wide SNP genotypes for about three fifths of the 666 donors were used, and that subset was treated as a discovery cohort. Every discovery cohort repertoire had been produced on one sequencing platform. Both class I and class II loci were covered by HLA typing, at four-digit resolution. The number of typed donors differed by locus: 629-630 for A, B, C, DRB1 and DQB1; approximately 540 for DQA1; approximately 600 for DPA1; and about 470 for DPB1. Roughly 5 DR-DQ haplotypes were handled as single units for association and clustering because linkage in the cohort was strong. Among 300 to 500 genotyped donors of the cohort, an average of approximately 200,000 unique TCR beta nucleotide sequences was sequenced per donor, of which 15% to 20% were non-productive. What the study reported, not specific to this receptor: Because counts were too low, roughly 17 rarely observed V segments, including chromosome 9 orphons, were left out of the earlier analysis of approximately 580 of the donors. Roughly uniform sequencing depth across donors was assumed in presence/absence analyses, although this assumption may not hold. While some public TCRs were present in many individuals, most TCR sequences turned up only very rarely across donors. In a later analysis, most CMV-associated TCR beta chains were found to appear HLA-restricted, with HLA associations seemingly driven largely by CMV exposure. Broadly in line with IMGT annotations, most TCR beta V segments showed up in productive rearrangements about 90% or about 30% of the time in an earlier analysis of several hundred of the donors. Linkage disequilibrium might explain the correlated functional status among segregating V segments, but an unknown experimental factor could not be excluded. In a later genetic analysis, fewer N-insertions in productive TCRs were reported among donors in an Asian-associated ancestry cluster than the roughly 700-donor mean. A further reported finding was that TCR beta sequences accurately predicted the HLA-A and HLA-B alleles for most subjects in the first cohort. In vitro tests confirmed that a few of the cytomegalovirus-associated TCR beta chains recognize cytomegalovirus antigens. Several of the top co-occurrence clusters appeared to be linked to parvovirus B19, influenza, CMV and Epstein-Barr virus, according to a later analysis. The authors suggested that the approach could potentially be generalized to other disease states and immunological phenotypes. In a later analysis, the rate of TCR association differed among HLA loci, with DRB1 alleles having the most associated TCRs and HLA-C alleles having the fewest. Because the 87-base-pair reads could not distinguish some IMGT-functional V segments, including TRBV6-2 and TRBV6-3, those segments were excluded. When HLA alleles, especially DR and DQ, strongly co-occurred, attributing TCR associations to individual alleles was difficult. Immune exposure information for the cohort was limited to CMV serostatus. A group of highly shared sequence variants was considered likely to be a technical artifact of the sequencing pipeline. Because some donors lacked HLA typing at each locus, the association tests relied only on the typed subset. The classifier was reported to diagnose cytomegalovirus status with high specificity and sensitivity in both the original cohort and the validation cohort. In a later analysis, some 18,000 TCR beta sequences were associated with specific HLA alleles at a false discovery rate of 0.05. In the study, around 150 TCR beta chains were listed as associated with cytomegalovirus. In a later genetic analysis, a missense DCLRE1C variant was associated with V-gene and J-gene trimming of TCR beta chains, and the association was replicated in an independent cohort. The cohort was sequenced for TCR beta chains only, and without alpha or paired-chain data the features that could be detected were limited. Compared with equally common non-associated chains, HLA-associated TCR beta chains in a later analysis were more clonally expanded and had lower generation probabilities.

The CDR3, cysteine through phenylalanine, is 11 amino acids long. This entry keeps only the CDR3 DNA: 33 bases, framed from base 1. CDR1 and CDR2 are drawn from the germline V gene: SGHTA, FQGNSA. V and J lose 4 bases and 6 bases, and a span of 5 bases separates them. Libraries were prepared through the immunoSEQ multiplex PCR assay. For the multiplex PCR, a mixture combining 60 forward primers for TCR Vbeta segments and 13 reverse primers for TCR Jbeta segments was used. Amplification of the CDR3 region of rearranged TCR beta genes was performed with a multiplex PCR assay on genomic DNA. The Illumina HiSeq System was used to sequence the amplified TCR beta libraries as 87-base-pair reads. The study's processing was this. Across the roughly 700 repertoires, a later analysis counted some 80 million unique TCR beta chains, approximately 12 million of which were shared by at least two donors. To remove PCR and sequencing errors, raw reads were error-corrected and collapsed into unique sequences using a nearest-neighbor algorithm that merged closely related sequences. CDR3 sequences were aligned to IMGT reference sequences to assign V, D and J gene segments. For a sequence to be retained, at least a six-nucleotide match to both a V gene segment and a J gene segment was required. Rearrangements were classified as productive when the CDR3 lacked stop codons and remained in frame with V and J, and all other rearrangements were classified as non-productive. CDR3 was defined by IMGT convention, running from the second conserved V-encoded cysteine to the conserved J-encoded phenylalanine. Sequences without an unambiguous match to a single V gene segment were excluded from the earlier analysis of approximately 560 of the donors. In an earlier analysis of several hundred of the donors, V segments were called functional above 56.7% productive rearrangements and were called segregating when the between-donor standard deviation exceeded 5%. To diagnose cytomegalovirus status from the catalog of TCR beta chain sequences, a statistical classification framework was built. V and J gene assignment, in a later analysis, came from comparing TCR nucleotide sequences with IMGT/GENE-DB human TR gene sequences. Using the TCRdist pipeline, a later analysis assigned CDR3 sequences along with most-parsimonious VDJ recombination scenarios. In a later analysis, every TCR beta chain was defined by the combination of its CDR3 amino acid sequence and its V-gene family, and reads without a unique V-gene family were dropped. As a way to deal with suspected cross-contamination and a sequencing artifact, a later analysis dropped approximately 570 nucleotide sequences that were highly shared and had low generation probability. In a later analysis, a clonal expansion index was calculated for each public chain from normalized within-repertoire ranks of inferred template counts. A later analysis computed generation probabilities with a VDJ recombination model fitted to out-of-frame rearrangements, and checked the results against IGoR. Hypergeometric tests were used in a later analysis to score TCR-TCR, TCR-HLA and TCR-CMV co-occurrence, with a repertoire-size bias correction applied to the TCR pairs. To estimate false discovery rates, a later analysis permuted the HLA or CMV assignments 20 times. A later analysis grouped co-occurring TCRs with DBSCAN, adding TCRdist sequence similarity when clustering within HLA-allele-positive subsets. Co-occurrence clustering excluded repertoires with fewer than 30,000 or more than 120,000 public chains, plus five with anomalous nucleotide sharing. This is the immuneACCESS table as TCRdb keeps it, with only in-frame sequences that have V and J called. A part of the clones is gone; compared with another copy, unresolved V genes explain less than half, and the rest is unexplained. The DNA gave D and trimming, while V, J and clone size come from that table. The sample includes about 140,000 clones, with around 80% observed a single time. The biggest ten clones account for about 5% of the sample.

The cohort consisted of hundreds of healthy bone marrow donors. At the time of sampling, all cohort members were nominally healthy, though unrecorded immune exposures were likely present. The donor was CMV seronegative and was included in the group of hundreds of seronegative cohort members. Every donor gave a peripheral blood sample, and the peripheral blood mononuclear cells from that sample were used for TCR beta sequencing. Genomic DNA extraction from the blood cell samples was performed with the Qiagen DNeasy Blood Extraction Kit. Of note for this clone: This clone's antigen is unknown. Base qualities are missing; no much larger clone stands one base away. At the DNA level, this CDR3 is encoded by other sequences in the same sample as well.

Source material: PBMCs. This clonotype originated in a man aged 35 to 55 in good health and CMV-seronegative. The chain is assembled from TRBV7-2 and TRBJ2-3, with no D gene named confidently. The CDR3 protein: CASSYSDTQYF. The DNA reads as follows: TGTGCCAGCAGCTACTCTGATACGCAGTATTTT.